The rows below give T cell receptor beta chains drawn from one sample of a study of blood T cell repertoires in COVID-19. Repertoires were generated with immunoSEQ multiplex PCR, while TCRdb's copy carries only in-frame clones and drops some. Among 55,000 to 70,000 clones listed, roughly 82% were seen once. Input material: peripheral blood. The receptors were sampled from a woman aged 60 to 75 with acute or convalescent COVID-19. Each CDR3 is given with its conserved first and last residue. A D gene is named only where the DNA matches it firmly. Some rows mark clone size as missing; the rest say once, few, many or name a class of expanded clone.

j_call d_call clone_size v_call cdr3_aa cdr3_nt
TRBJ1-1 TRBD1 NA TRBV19 CASSKSDRGPEAFF TGTGCCAGTAGTAAGTCGGACAGGGGCCCTGAAGCTTTCTTT
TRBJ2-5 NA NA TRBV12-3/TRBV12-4 CASSLSGETQYF TGTGCCAGCAGTTTGTCAGGGGAGACCCAGTACTTC
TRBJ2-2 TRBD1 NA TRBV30 CAWNDRGLITGELFF TGTGCCTGGAATGACAGGGGGCTGATCACCGGGGAGCTGTTTTTT
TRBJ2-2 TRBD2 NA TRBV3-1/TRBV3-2 CASTKGGGYPTGELFF TGTGCCAGCACCAAAGGCGGGGGATACCCCACCGGGGAGCTGTTTTTT
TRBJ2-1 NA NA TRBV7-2 CASSLRLGEQFF TGTGCCAGCAGCCTAAGACTAGGTGAGCAGTTCTTC
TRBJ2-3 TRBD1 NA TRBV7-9 CASSFVHGQGVPDTQYF TGTGCCAGCAGCTTTGTCCATGGACAGGGAGTGCCAGATACGCAGTATTTT
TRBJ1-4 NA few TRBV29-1 CSGGESHNEKLFF TGCAGCGGCGGGGAGTCCCACAATGAAAAACTGTTTTTT
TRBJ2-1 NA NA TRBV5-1 CASSLDRENEQFF TGCGCCAGCAGCTTGGACAGGGAAAATGAGCAGTTCTTC
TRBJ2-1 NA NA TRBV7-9 CASSRQSSYNEQFF TGTGCCAGCAGCAGACAGAGCTCCTACAATGAGCAGTTCTTC
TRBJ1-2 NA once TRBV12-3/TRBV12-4 CASSLRGNGYTF TGTGCCAGCAGTTTGCGGGGGAATGGCTACACCTTC
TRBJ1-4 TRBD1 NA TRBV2 CASSRDSNEKLFF TGTGCCAGCAGTCGGGACAGTAATGAAAAACTGTTTTTT
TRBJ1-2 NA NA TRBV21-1 CASSKSDRSRYGYTF TGTGCCAGCAGCAAATCCGACAGGAGCCGCTATGGCTACACCTTC
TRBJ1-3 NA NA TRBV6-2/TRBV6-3 CASSTRGSSGNTIYF TGTGCCAGCAGTACTCGGGGGAGCTCTGGAAACACCATATATTTT
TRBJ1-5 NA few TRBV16 CASSQSQGHQPQHF TGTGCCAGCAGCCAATCTCAGGGACACCAGCCCCAGCATTTT
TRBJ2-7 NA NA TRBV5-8 CASSSDMPYF TGTGCCAGCAGCTCGGACATGCCGTACTTC
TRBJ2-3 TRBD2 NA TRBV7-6 CASSSIQAGVTADTQYF TGTGCCAGCAGCTCGATCCAAGCGGGGGTGACGGCAGATACGCAGTATTTT
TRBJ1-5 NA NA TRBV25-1 CASSEGGIGYQPQHF TGTGCCAGCAGTGAAGGAGGGATTGGGTATCAGCCCCAGCATTTT
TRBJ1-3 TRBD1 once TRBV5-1 CASSVPTGVQDTIYF TGCGCCAGCAGCGTCCCTACAGGGGTACAGGACACCATATATTTT
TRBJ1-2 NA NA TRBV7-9 CASSDGTHGGYTF TGTGCCAGCAGCGACGGGACTCACGGAGGCTACACCTTC
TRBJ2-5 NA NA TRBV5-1 CASSPRGSSQETQYF TGCGCCAGCAGCCCCCGCGGTAGCTCCCAAGAGACCCAGTACTTC
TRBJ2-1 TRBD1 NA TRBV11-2 CASSPRTGFSDNEQFF TGTGCCAGCAGTCCCAGGACAGGGTTTTCGGACAATGAGCAGTTCTTC
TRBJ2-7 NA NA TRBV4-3 CASSPGTPDYEQYF TGCGCCAGCAGCCCCGGGACACCTGATTACGAGCAGTACTTC
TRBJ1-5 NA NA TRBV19 CASSISGQPQHF TGTGCCAGTAGTATCTCAGGTCAGCCCCAGCATTTT
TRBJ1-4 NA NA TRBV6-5 CASSYEATNEKLFF TGTGCCAGCAGTTACGAGGCGACTAATGAAAAACTGTTTTTT
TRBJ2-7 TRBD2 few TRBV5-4 CASSGAGTRSFEQYF TGTGCCAGCAGCGGCGCCGGGACTAGATCTTTCGAGCAGTACTTC
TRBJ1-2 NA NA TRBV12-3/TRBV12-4 CASRREDGYTF TGTGCCAGCAGGCGTGAAGATGGCTACACCTTC
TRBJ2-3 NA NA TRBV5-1 CASSEATDTQYF TGCGCCAGCAGCGAGGCCACAGATACGCAGTATTTT
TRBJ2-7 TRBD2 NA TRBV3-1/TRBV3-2 CASSLGLVYEQYF TGTGCCAGCAGCCTCGGACTAGTCTACGAGCAGTACTTC
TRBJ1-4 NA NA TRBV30 CAWTGGRDEKLFF TGTGCCTGGACGGGAGGGAGGGACGAAAAACTGTTTTTT
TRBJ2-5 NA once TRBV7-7 CASSFYREETQYF TGTGCTAGCAGCTTTTACAGGGAAGAGACCCAGTACTTC
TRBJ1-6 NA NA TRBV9 CASSDREGNSPLHF TGTGCCAGCAGCGACCGGGAGGGAAATTCACCCCTCCACTTT
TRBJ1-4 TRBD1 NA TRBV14 CASSPGGGEKLFF TGTGCCAGCAGCCCAGGGGGCGGTGAAAAACTGTTTTTT
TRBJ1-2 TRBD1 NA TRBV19 CARSRDRCYGYTF TGTGCCCGCTCCCGGGACAGGTGCTATGGCTACACCTTC
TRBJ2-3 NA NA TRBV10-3 CAISEAGDTQYF TGTGCCATCAGTGAGGCGGGGGATACGCAGTATTTT
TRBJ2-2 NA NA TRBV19 CASSLRTGELFF TGTGCCAGTAGTTTGAGGACCGGGGAGCTGTTTTTT
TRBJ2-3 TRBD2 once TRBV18 CASSRDSGGEDTQYF TGTGCCAGCTCACGGGATAGCGGGGGAGAAGATACGCAGTATTTT
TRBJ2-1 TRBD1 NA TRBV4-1 CASSPTGNYNEQFF TGCGCCAGCAGCCCGACAGGGAACTACAATGAGCAGTTCTTC
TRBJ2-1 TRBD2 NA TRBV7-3 CASSLFGGGGAQNEQFF TGTGCCAGCAGCTTATTTGGAGGCGGGGGGGCTCAGAATGAGCAGTTCTTC
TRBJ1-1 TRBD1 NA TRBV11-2 CASSSGTGVVTEAFF TGTGCCAGCAGTTCCGGGACAGGGGTGGTCACTGAAGCTTTCTTT
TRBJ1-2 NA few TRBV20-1 CSARGQFGYTF TGCAGTGCTAGAGGCCAGTTCGGCTACACCTTC
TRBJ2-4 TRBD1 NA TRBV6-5 CASSSGQGSQNIQYF TGTGCCAGCAGTTCGGGACAGGGGTCCCAAAACATTCAGTACTTC
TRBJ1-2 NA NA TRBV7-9 CASTSLPGGYTF TGTGCCAGCACCTCACTCCCAGGTGGCTACACCTTC
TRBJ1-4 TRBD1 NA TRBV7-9 CASSPGTDEKLFF TGTGCCAGCAGCCCAGGGACAGATGAAAAACTGTTTTTT
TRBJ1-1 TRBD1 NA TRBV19 CASSRRDRATLEAFF TGTGCCAGTAGTAGGCGGGACAGGGCCACACTTGAAGCTTTCTTT
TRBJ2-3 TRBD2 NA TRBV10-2 CASSEPGLAGADTQYF TGCGCCAGCAGTGAACCAGGACTAGCCGGTGCAGATACGCAGTATTTT
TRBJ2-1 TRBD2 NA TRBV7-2 CASSFTSGGALYEQFF TGTGCCAGCAGCTTTACTAGCGGGGGGGCCCTCTATGAGCAGTTCTTC
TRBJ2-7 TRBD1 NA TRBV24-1 CATSDSGTGTYEQYF TGTGCCACCAGTGATTCCGGGACAGGGACCTACGAGCAGTACTTC
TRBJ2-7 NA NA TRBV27 CASSYISGSSYEQYF TGTGCCAGCAGTTACATTAGCGGCAGCTCCTACGAGCAGTACTTC
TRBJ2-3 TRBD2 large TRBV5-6 CASSPEAGADTQYF TGTGCCAGCAGCCCTGAGGCGGGGGCAGATACGCAGTATTTT
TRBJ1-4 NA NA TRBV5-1 CASRSTGRLEEKLFF TGCGCCAGCCGTTCGACAGGCCGCTTGGAAGAAAAACTGTTTTTT
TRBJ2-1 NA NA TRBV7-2 CASKQGPYNEQFF TGTGCCAGCAAACAGGGCCCCTACAATGAGCAGTTCTTC
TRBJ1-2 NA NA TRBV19 CASSIEAHRLGYGYTF TGTGCCAGTAGTATAGAAGCACACCGTCTAGGCTATGGCTACACCTTC
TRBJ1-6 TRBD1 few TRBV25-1 CASSVRTGGNSPLHF TGTGCCAGCAGTGTCCGGACAGGGGGCAATTCACCCCTCCACTTT
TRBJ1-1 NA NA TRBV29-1 CSVAMGGFNTEAFF TGCAGCGTTGCCATGGGGGGTTTTAACACTGAAGCTTTCTTT
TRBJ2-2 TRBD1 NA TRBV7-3 CASREAGTGGRAGELFF TGTGCCAGCAGAGAAGCTGGGACAGGGGGCCGGGCCGGGGAGCTGTTTTTT
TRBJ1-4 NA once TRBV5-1 CASSFGGGLNEKLFF TGCGCCAGCAGCTTTGGGGGCGGTCTTAATGAAAAACTGTTTTTT
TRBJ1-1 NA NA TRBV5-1 CASSLDTGNAEAFF TGCGCCAGCAGCTTGGACACGGGGAACGCTGAAGCTTTCTTT